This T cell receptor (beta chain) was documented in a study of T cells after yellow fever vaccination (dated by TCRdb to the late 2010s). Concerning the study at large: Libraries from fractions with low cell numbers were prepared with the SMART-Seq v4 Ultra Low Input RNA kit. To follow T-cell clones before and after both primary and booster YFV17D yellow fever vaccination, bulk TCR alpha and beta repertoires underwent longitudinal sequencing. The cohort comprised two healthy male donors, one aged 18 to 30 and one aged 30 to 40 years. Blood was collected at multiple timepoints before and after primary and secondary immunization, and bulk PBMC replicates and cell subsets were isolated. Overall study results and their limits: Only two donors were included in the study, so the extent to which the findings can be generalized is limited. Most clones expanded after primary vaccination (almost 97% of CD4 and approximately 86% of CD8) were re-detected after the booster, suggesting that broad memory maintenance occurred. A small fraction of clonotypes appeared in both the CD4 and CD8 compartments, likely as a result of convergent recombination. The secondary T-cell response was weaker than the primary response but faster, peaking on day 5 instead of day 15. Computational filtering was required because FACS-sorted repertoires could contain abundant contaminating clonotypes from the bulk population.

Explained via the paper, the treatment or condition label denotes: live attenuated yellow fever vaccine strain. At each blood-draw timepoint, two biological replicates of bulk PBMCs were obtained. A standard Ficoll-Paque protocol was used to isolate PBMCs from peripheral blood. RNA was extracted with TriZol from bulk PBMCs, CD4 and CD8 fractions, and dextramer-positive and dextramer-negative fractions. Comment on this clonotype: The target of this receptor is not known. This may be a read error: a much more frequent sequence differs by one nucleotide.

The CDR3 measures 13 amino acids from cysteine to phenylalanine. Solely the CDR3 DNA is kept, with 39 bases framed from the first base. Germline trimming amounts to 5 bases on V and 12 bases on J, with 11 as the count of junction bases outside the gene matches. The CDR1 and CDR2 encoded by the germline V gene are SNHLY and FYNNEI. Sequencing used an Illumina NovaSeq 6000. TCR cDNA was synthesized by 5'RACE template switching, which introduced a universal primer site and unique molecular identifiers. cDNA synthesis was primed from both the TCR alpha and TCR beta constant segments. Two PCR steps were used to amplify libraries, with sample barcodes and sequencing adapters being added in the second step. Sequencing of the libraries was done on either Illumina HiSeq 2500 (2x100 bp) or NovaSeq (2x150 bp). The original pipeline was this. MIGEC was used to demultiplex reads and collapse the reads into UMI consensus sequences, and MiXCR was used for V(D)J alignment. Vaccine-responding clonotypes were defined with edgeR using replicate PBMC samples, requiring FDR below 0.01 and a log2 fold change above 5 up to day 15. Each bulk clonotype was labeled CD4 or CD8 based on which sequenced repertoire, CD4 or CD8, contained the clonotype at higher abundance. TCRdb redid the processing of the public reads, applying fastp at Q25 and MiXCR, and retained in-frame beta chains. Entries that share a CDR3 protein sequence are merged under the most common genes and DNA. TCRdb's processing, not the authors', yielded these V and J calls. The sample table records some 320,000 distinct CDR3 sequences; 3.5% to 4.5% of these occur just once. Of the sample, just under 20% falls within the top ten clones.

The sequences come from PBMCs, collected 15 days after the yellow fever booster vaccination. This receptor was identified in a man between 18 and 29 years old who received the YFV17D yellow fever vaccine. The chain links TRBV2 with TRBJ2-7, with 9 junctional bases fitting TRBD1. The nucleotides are TGTGCCAGCAGTCGACAGGGGGAACCGGTTCTGTACTTC. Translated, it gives CASSRQGEPVLYF.